These 20 T cell receptor beta chains originate from one sample sequenced in a study of cytomegalovirus exposure and HLA in healthy donors. The PCR contained 60 Vbeta and 13 Jbeta primers. Only in-frame clones appear in the TCRdb table, and some are missing; sequencing was by immunoSEQ multiplex PCR. The data show roughly 190,000 clones, about 9.4% seen once. The sample was PBMCs. The source is a woman in her twenties or thirties in good health and CMV-seropositive.

The chain couples TRBV29-1 to TRBJ2-1; D gene unclear. The V end lost 7 bases, the J end lost 12 bases, and 13 bases lay between the germline ends. CDR1 and CDR2 from the germline V gene are SQVTM and ANQGSEA. The CDR3 loop spans 10 amino acids. The CDR3, as DNA: TGCAGCGCTGATTTTCCCCGGCAGTTCTTC. This sequence encodes CSADFPRQFF.

This clone turned up a few times. The chain uses TRBV7-2 and TRBJ2-7; perhaps TRBD2 as D (6 bases). V was cut by 5 bases and J by 7 bases, with 12 bases left in between. This CDR3 is 12 amino acids long. In germline, CDR1 is SGHTA, CDR2 FQGNSA. In DNA form, the CDR3 reads TGTGCCAGCAGCCAGTTTGGGGGGGAGCAGTACTTC. It yields the protein CASSQFGGEQYF.

This clone appeared a few times. The CDR3 region has the DNA TGTGCCAGCAGACCCGGCAGGGGAGGGAGCCCTGAAGCTTTCTTT. It translates to CASRPGRGGSPEAFF. The chain employs TRBV6-6 and TRBJ1-1, with a weak D call TRBD1 (6 bases). V lost 6 bases to trimming and J lost 6 bases, with 20 bases between them. Germline V gene data show CDR1 as MNHNY and CDR2 as SVGAGI (reference sequence). The CDR3 is 15 residues long.

This clone was observed a few times. The rearrangement uses TRBV6-1 and TRBJ2-7; maybe TRBD1 (6 bases). Deletions cut 2 bases from V and 6 bases from J, with 8 bases between. Germline V gives CDR1 MNHNS, CDR2 SASEGT. This CDR3 comprises 12 residues. In DNA, the CDR3 is TGTGCCAGCAGTGAAACAGGGCGCGAGCAGTACTTC. Translation: CASSETGREQYF.

The rearrangement uses TRBV10-2 and TRBJ1-1, with 10 nucleotides matching TRBD1. CDR3 length: 16 amino acids. Germline CDR1 reads WSHSY; CDR2 reads SAAADI. J lost 0 bases, V lost 8 bases, and 9 bases had no gene match. The CDR3 here is CASGERQGALNTEAFF. The CDR3 bases are TGCGCCAGCGGGGAGCGACAGGGGGCCTTGAACACTGAAGCTTTCTTT.

The V call is TRBV7-9, the J call TRBJ1-2; D gene uncertain. With 8 bases removed from V and 3 bases from J, the gap between germline ends came to 7 bases. The CDR3 totals 11 residues. Germline assignment: CDR1 SEHNR and CDR2 FQNEAQ (reference sequence). CDR3 residues: CASASDYGYTF. The CDR3 DNA is TGTGCCAGCGCCAGTGACTATGGCTACACCTTC.

This clone was recorded a few times. The chain's CDR3 is CASSSSGTTLYEQYF. The CDR3 DNA is TGCGCCAGCAGCTCTTCCGGGACTACTCTTTACGAGCAGTACTTC. The J gene is TRBJ2-7, the V gene TRBV5-1, with 7 bases identical to TRBD2. CDR3 length: 15 residues. The germline gives CDR1 SGHRS, CDR2 YFSETQ. V lost 3 bases and J lost 4; bases outside the gene matches: 10.

This clone was counted only a few times. The chain carries TRBV7-8 and TRBJ2-7, with D unclear. Germline V gives CDR1 SGHVS, CDR2 FQNEAQ. There are 13 residues in the CDR3. V lost 7 bases and J 7 bases, leaving 17 bases between the germline ends. CDR3 coding DNA: TGTGCCAGCACCTTCTCAGGATACCAAGAGCAGTACTTC. It codes for CASTFSGYQEQYF.

This clone was detected a few times. The chain carries TRBV6-1 and TRBJ2-1; TRBD2 aligns across 10 bases. V lost 8 bases and J lost 3; bases outside the gene matches: 7. Per germline, CDR1 MNHNS and CDR2 SASEGT. The CDR3 is 15 amino acids. Here the CDR3 DNA reads TGTGCCAGCGTTGCTAGCGGGAGTCTCTACAATGAGCAGTTCTTC. Amino acid sequence: CASVASGSLYNEQFF.

This clone was seen just once. V is TRBV5-1 and J is TRBJ2-3; D gene uncertain. Looked up from germline, CDR1 is SGHRS and CDR2 is YFSETQ. The CDR3 runs 17 residues. The V end was cut by 1 base, the J end by 4 bases, with 19 bases between. CDR3 protein: CASSLPLTVQSSDTQYF. CDR3 sequence (DNA): TGCGCCAGCAGCTTGCCGCTGACGGTACAGTCGTCAGATACGCAGTATTTT.

This chain uses TRBV5-1 with TRBJ1-3; weak D call: TRBD1 (5 bases). CDR1 and CDR2 from the germline V gene are SGHRS and YFSETQ. V shed 3 bases and J shed 4 bases, with 11 bases lying between them. The CDR3 spans 14 residues. CDR3: CASSSGGEGNTIYF. DNA of the CDR3: TGCGCCAGCAGCTCTGGAGGGGAAGGAAACACCATATATTTT.

There are a few counts of this clone. The J gene is TRBJ1-4, the V gene TRBV15; a weak D match, TRBD1 (6 bases). There are 13 residues in the CDR3. Trimming removed 9 bases at V and 1 base at J, with 9 bases between. Germline CDR1 reads LNHNV; CDR2 reads YYDKDF (reference sequence). The DNA of the CDR3 is TGTGCCACGGACAGCATAACTAATGAAAAACTGTTTTTT. This encodes CATDSITNEKLFF.

V usage is TRBV6-5 and J usage is TRBJ2-7; 9 bases are shared with TRBD1. This CDR3 has 15 amino acids. V dropped 6 bases and J dropped 5; count of bases not matched to a gene: 11. Germline-derived CDR1 and CDR2 are MNHEY and SVGAGI. The CDR3 DNA sequence: TGTGCCAGCAGGTCCGGCGGGACAGGGTCGAACGAGCAGTACTTC. It codes for CASRSGGTGSNEQYF.

J is TRBJ2-7 and V is TRBV2; D is undetermined. The CDR3 runs 15 residues. Per germline, CDR1 SNHLY and CDR2 FYNNEI. Deletions cut 1 base from V and 0 bases from J, with 10 bases between. The CDR3 nucleotides read TGTGCCAGCAGTGAAGGTCGAGCGAGCTCCTACGAGCAGTACTTC. Protein: CASSEGRASSYEQYF.

The sample holds a few counts of this clone. This chain connects TRBV9 to TRBJ2-2; 7 nucleotides match TRBD2. Germline loops: CDR1 SGDLS, CDR2 YYNGEE. The V gene end was trimmed by 3 bases and the J gene end by 5 bases; junction bases not matched to a gene: 13. The CDR3 length is 17 residues. In nucleotides, the CDR3 is TGTGCCAGCAGCGCCTCATGGGGGAGGGCCAGAACCGGGGAGCTGTTTTTT. It translates to CASSASWGRARTGELFF.

A note on this clone: This CDR3 is also generated by other DNA sequences in the sample. V and J are TRBV30 and TRBJ2-7, with 7 positions matching TRBD2. The V and J ends lost 5 bases and 2 bases, in that order; junction bases with no gene match: 6. The V gene's germline CDR1 is GTSNPN and CDR2 SVGIG (reference sequence). The CDR3 has 13 residues. The CDR3 bases are TGTGCCTGGGCCGGGGGGATTGCCTACGAGCAGTACTTC. Translation: CAWAGGIAYEQYF.

The chain is built from TRBV5-1 and TRBJ2-1, with D maybe TRBD2 (5 bases). V was cut by 4 bases and J by 3 bases, with 8 bases left in between. The CDR3 runs to 13 residues. Germline loops: CDR1 SGHRS, CDR2 YFSETQ. CDR3 protein: CASSPGSYNEQFF. DNA for the CDR3: TGCGCCAGCAGCCCGGGGAGCTACAATGAGCAGTTCTTC. Based on the CDR3 plus reference TRBV5-1 and TRBJ2-1, the full variable domain is KAGVTQTPRYLIKTRGQQVTLSCSPISGHRSVSWYQQTPGQGLQFLFEYFSETQRNKGNFPGRFSGRQFSNSRSEMNVSTLELGDSALYLCASSPGSYNEQFFGPGTRLTVL.

This chain links TRBV5-4 with TRBJ2-1; 7 positions agree with TRBD1. Germline V gene data show CDR1 as SGHNT and CDR2 as YYREEE (reference sequence). With 4 bases clipped from V and 2 bases from J, the junction kept 6 bases outside the gene matches. The CDR3 extends over 15 amino acids. CDR3 sequence (DNA): TGTGCCAGCAGCCCCGGGACAGCGGCCTACAATGAGCAGTTCTTC. Translation gives CASSPGTAAYNEQFF.

This clone was counted between two and nine times. This chain connects TRBV11-2 to TRBJ2-1; D not certain. Germline CDR1 reads SGHAT; CDR2 reads FQNNGV. The CDR3 runs 13 residues. Trimming removed 5 bases at V and 6 bases at J, with 11 bases between. The CDR3 nucleotides read TGTGCCAGCAGCACGTCCCGGGTCAATGAGCAGTTCTTC. It yields the protein CASSTSRVNEQFF.

This clone was seen only a few times. The V and J genes are TRBV27 and TRBJ1-5; D not resolved. Between the trimmed V and J ends, which lost 5 bases and 3 bases, there was a span of 11 bases. The CDR3 has 14 residues. From germline, CDR1 is MNHEY and CDR2 SMNVEV (reference sequence). DNA of the CDR3: TGTGCCAGCAGTACTCGGGGAAACAATCAGCCCCAGCATTTT. This encodes CASSTRGNNQPQHF.